Listed below are T cell receptor beta chains from one sample, sequenced in a study of regulatory T cells in long-lasting Graves disease. TCRdb re-analysed the multiplex PCR reads in MiXCR, keeping a single row per CDR3 protein. The table records about 420,000 distinct CDR3 sequences, about a sixth of them present only once. The sample was also reused in another study, on T cells in Graves' hyperthyroidism and ophthalmopathy.

Sequencing was performed on peripheral blood mononuclear cells (PBMCs), taken at new diagnosis, from a patient treated with antithyroid drugs. The source of these receptors is a woman between 18 and 30 years old with Graves disease. The CDR3 runs from the conserved cysteine through the conserved F or W.

>TRBJ2-1|TRBV20-1
CSASRSSTEQFF
>TRBJ1-1|TRBV12-3/TRBV12-4
CASTQTENTEAFF
>TRBJ1-2|TRBV29-1
CSVEDLQQGDGYTF
>TRBJ2-1|TRBV7-3
CASSYLAGVGGNEQFF
>TRBJ2-1|TRBV7-6
CASSPAVRTANNEQFF
>TRBJ2-1|TRBV5-6
CASSAGLAGNNEQFF
>TRBJ1-1|TRBV7-2
CASSSTRTQSF
>TRBJ2-3|TRBV2
CASSTPRGRAADTQYF
>TRBJ2-2|TRBV14
CASSSDRGKNTGELFF
>TRBJ2-1|TRBV2
CASSLGGGPYNEQFF
>TRBJ1-1|TRBV4-1
CASSRWGPMNTEAFF
>TRBJ2-5|TRBV6-2/TRBV6-3
CASSYEGETQYF
>TRBJ2-2|TRBV19
CASNGRTGELFF
>TRBJ2-7|TRBV3-1
CASSRRGHSEQYF
>TRBJ1-1|TRBV27
CASSVQGAYTEAFF
>TRBJ2-5|TRBV9
CASSGTSGRAETQYF
>TRBJ2-4|TRBV6-2/TRBV6-3
CASSYIWSGSGESIQYF
>TRBJ2-1|TRBV7-3
CASSIVPDRENEQFF
>TRBJ2-7|TRBV11-2
CASSFVDYEQYF
>TRBJ2-3|TRBV2
CASSEVKLGSSTDTQYF
>TRBJ2-4|TRBV7-9
CASSLGTSGVLAKNIQYF
>TRBJ2-7|TRBV20-1
CSASGRVNEQYF
>NA|TRBV30
CAWGQGVNSPLHF
>TRBJ2-5|TRBV29-1
CSVGGGLGARETQYF
>TRBJ2-2|TRBV11-2
CASSSSGFFTGELFF
>TRBJ2-3|TRBV20-1
CSARVWGSRTDTQYF
>TRBJ2-7|TRBV3-1
CASSQGVLAGVIHEQYF
>TRBJ2-2|TRBV29-1
CSVEGTREAPGELFF
>TRBJ2-7|TRBV20-1
CSASFSGRAFTYEQYF
>TRBJ1-2|TRBV28
CAIRGQGIHGYTF
>TRBJ2-5|TRBV4-3
CASSQEVAGGPAETQYF
>TRBJ1-2|TRBV29-1
CSVEGLTVYGYTF
>TRBJ1-3|TRBV5-5
CASSSTGENTIYF
>TRBJ1-1|TRBV28
CASSPPGQGAAEAFF